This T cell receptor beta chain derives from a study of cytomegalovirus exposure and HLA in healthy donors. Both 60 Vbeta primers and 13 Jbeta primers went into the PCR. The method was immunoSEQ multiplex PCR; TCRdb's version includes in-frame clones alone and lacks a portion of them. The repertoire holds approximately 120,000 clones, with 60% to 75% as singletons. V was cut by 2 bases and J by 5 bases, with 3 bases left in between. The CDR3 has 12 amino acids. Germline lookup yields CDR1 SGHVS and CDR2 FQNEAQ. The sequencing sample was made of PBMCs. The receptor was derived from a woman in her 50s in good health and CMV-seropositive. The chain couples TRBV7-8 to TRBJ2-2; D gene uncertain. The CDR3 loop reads CASSLQTGELFF. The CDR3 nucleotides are TGTGCCAGCAGCTTACAGACCGGGGAGCTGTTTTTT.